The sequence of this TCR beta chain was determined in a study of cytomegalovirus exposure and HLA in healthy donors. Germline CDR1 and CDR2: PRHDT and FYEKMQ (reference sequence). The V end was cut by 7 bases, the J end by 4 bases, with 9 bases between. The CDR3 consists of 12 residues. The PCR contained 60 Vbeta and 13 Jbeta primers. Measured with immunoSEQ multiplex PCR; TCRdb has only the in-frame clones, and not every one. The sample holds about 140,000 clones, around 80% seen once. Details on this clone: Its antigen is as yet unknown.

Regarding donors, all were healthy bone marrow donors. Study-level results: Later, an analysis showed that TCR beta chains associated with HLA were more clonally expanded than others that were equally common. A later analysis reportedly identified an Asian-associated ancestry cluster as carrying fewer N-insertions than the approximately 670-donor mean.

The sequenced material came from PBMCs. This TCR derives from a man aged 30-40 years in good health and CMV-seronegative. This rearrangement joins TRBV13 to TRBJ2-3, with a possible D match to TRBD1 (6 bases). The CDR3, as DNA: TGTGCCAGCACCGGACAGTCAGATACGCAGTATTTT. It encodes CASTGQSDTQYF.